The clone carrying this T cell receptor (beta chain) occurred a few times. Its antigen is as yet unknown. The repertoire was sequenced with immunoSEQ multiplex PCR; TCRdb's copy has only in-frame clones and lacks some. The sample shows roughly 92,000 clones, roughly 90% of them seen only once. These data are taken from a study of graft-versus-host responses after intestinal transplantation. Overall study context: Induction using anti-thymocyte globulin, followed by tacrolimus and steroids for two to four years, was given to all recipients. Findings of the study overall: GvH clones were identified in recipient marrow, with some first appearing in ileum or blood. Early post-transplant falls in HvG clones accompanied the peak levels of circulating GvH clones. Allograft graft-versus-host to host-versus-graft clonal ratios ran high in patients with graft-donor T cell macrochimerism.

Germline V gives CDR1 SNHLY, CDR2 FYNNEI. This CDR3 has 13 amino acids. Trimming cost V 7 bases and J 3 bases; bases outside gene matches: 6. The chain couples TRBV2 to TRBJ2-7; 7 bases fit TRBD2. This TCR was sampled from a human donor who was the organ donor for an intestinal transplant. The sample consisted of unstimulated CD4+ T cells sorted from spleen or lymph node cells, taken before transplant. CDR3 coding DNA: TGTGCCAGCAAGGGAGGGCTCATCTACGAGCAGTACTTC. It yields the protein CASKGGLIYEQYF.